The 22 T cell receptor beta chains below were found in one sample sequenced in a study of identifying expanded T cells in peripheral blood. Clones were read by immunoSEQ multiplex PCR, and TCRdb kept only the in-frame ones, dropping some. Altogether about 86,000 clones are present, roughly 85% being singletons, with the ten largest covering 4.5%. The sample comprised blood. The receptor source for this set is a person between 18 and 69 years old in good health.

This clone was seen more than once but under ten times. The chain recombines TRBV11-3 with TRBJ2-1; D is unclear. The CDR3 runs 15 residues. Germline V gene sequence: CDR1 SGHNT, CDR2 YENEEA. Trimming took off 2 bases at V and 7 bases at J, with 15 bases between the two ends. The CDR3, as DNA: TGTGCCAGCAGCTTAACGGCCGGCAGCCTTAATGAGCAGTTCTTC. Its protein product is CASSLTAGSLNEQFF.

The CDR3 spells CASSPIQHNEQFF. CDR3 DNA sequence: TGTGCCAGCTCACCAATTCAGCACAATGAGCAGTTCTTC. The rearrangement joins TRBV18 to TRBJ2-1; D remains ambiguous. Trimming stripped 2 bases from V and 5 bases from J, with 7 bases between. Looked up from germline, CDR1 is KGHSH and CDR2 is LQKENI. The CDR3 covers 13 residues.

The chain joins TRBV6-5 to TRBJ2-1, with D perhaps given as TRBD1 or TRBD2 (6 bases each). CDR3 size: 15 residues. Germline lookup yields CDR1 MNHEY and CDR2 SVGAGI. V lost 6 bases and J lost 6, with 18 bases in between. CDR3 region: CASRERGGPGNEQFF. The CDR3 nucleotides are TGTGCCAGCAGAGAACGAGGGGGGCCGGGCAATGAGCAGTTCTTC.

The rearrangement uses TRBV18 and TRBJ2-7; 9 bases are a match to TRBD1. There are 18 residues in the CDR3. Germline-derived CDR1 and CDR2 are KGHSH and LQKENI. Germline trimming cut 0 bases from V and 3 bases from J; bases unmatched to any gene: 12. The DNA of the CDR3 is TGTGCCAGCTCACCACCATTTTTCGCGGGACAGGGAATCTACGAGCAGTACTTC. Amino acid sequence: CASSPPFFAGQGIYEQYF.

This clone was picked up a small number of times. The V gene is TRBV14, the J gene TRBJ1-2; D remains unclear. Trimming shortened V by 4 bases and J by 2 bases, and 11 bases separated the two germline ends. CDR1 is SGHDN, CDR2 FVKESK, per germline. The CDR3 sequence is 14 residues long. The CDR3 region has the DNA TGTGCCAGCAGCCCCGGCCCGGGGAACTATGGCTACACCTTC. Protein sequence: CASSPGPGNYGYTF. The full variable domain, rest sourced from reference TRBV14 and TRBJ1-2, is EAGVTQFPSHSVIEKGQTVTLRCDPISGHDNLYWYRRVMGKEIKFLLHFVKESKQDESGMPNNRFLAERTGGTYSTLKVQPAELEDSGVYFCASSPGPGNYGYTFGSGTRLTVV.

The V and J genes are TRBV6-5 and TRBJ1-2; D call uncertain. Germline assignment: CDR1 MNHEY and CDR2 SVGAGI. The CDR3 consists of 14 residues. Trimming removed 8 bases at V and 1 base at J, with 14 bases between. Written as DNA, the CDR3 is TGTGCCAGCCTCAATGGCCAAATTAACTATGGCTACACCTTC. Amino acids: CASLNGQINYGYTF.

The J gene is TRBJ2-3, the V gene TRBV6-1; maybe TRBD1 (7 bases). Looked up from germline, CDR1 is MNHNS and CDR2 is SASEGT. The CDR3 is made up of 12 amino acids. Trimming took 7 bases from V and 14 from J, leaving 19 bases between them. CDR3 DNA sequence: TGTGCCAGCAACGTCGGCGGGACAGAGTGGTATTTT. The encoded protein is CASNVGGTEWYF.

The CDR3 sequence: CASSYFPGQGAEQFF. The CDR3 DNA reads TGTGCCAGCAGTTACTTTCCGGGACAGGGGGCTGAGCAGTTCTTC. The rearrangement uses TRBV6-5 and TRBJ2-1; TRBD1 matches 12 bases. Germline trimming cut 1 base from V and 9 bases from J; bases unmatched to any gene: 4. CDR3 size: 15 residues. Germline CDR1 MNHEY, CDR2 SVGAGI.

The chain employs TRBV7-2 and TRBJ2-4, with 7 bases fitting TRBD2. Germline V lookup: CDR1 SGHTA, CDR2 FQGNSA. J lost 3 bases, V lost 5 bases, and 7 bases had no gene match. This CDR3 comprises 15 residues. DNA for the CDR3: TGTGCCAGCAGCCCTTCCTCGGGGGGCAAAAACATTCAGTACTTC. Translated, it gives CASSPSSGGKNIQYF.

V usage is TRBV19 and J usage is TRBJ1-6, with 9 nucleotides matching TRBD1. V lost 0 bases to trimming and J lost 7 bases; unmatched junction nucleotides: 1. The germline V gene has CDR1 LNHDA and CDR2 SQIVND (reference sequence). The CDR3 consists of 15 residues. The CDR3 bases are TGTGCCAGTAGTATAGACGACAGGGGGAATTCACCCCTCCACTTT. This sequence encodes CASSIDDRGNSPLHF.

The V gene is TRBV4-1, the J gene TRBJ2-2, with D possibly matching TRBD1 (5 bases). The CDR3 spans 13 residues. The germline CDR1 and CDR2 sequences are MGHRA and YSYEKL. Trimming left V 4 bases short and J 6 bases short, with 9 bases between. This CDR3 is CASSPGMAGELFF. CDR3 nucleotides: TGCGCCAGCAGCCCAGGGATGGCCGGGGAGCTGTTTTTT.

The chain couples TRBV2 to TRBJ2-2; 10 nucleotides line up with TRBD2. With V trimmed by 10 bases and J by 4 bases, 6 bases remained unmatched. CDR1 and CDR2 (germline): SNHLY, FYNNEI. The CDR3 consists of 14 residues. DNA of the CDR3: TGTGCCATCCAGCGGGGGGGAAGCACCGGGGAGCTGTTTTTT. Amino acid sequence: CAIQRGGSTGELFF.

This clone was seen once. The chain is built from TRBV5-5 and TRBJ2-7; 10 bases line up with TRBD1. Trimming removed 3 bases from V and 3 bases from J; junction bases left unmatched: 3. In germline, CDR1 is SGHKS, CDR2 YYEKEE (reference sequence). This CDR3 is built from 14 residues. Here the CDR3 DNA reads TGTGCCAGCAGCTCGGGACAGGGGCTCTACGAGCAGTACTTC. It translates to CASSSGQGLYEQYF.

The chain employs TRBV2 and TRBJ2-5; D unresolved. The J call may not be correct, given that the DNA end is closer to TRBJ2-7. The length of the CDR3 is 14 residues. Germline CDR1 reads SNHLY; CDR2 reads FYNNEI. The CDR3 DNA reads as TGTGCCAGCACTCCACATACAACAAGCTACGAGCAGTACTTC. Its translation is CASTPHTTSYEQYF.

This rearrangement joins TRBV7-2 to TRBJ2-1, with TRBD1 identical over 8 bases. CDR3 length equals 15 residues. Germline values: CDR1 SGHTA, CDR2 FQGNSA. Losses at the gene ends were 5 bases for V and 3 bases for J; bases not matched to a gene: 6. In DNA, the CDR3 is TGTGCCAGCAGCCGGGGACAGGAACACTACAATGAGCAGTTCTTC. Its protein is CASSRGQEHYNEQFF.

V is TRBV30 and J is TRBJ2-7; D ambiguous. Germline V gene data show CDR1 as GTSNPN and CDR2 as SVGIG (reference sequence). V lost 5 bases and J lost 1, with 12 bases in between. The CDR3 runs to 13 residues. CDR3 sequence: CAWDPGRSYEQYF. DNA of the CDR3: TGTGCCTGGGATCCCGGACGGTCCTACGAGCAGTACTTC.

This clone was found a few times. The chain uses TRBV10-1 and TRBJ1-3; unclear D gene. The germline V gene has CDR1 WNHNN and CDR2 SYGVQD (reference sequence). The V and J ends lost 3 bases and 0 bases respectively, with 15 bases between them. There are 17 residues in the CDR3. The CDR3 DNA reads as TGCGCCAGCAGTGACGGCTTAACAGAGAGCTCTGGAAACACCATATATTTT. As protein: CASSDGLTESSGNTIYF.

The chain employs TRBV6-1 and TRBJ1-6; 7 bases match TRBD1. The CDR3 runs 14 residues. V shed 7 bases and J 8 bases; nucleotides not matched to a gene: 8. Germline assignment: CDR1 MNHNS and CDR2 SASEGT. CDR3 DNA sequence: TGTGCCAGCACCACAGGGGAGGATCATTCACCCCTCCACTTT. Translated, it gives CASTTGEDHSPLHF.

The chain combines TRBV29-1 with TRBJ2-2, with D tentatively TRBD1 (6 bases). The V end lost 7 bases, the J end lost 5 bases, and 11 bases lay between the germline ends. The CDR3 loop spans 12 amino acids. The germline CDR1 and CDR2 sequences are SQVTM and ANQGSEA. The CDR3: CSAGTTTGELFF. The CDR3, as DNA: TGCAGCGCAGGGACAACTACCGGGGAGCTGTTTTTT.

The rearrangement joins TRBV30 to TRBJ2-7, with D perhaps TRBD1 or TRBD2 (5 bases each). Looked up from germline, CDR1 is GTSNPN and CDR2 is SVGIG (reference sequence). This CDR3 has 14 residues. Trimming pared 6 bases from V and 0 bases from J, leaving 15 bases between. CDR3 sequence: CACEVQGVSYEQYF. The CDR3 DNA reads TGTGCCTGCGAGGTTCAGGGAGTCTCCTACGAGCAGTACTTC.

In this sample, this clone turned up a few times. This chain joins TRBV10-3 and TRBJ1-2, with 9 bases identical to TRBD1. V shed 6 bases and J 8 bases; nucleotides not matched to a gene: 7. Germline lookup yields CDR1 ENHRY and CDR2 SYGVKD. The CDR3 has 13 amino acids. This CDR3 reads CAISTTGGNGYTF. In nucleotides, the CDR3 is TGTGCCATCAGCACGACAGGGGGAAACGGCTACACCTTC.

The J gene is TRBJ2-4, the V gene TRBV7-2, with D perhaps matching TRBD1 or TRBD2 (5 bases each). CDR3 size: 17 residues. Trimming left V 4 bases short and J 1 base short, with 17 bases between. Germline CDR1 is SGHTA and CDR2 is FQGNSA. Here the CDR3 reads CASSSYGIGAAKNIQYF. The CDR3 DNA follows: TGTGCCAGCAGCTCCTACGGGATAGGGGCGGCCAAAAACATTCAGTACTTC.